This T cell receptor (beta chain) was captured in a study of T cell responses to AZD1222 COVID-19 vaccine (dated by TCRdb to about 2021). Study-level background: AZD1222 recipients with second doses at about 4 weeks or about 12 weeks were pooled, because spike-specific TCR depth and breadth did not differ between schedules. A total of over 230 trial participants underwent TCR sequencing, of whom 207 received two doses of AZD1222 and around 25 received two doses of the MenACWY control vaccine. Trial participants were enrolled by age into 18-55, 56-69 and 70-plus year subgroups, with around 150, 28 and 57 TCR-sequenced participants respectively.

What the research found in general, with its limitations: Reportedly, close to half of the unique spike-specific TCRs recognized epitopes lying outside the regions that are mutated in the B.1.351 and B.1.1.7 variants. Most participants were white British and females outnumbered males, and the authors suggested that clonal diversity may have been underestimated. After two AZD1222 doses, spike-specific TCR breadth and depth were significantly higher than at day 0 and than in MenACWY recipients. Because no samples from the day 14 peak response were available, repertoires could be characterized only after the peak T cell response. In the small 56-69-year group, the increase in depth fell short of significance, most likely because of low power. Conclusions about previously exposed vaccinees are limited because only five or six AZD1222 recipients were SARS-CoV-2 seropositive at baseline. The whole spike protein was spanned by vaccine-associated CD4 TCRs, and dominant responses were seen in regions 160-218 and 743-854.

V is shortened by 4 bases, J by 4 bases, and the region joining them spans 7 bases. The CDR3 spans 13 residues, from the cysteine through the phenylalanine. The retained sequence is limited to the CDR3, 39 bases, with the frame set at the first base. As encoded in the germline V gene (reference sequence), CDR1 is MNHEY while CDR2 is SMNVEV. Worth noting for this clone: What antigen it recognizes has not been identified. Base qualities are missing; no much larger clone stands one base away.

The time point label on this specimen signifies: baseline before first vaccination. Vaccinee samples were obtained from the UK trials COV001 and COV002, which included a single-blind randomized controlled phase 2/3 trial of AZD1222 (ChAdOx1 nCoV-19) in healthy adults. For TCRbeta chain sequencing, PBMC samples were collected from trial participants at day 0 and at day 28 after the second dose. The CDR3 regions of human TCRbeta chains were subjected to immunosequencing. Per the original workflow: Repertoire TCRs were checked for matches against a reference library of SARS-CoV-2-specific TCRs that had been generated using the MIRA antigen-specificity platform. Breadth meant the fraction of unique TCRs that were SARS-CoV-2-associated, whereas depth meant the fraction of total T cells that were SARS-CoV-2-associated. Using the MIRA data, each spike-specific TCR was mapped to the spike region that the TCR reacts to and placed in a CD4 or CD8 class. Log10-transformed breadth and depth values were compared by one-way ANOVA with Sidak's multiple comparisons tests. TCRdb holds this immuneACCESS table with in-frame rearrangements only. Some clones are missing; in checked studies, unresolved V genes explain under half, and the rest has no known cause. Clone size and V and J calls were adopted from that table, with D and trimming inferred from the DNA. The sample table shows about 140,000 clones, and more than 80% are seen once. The ten largest clones take up 4.1% of the sample.

This receptor was obtained from an adult in good health. The specimen was peripheral blood, collected on day 0 of AZD1222 vaccination. Recombination linked TRBV27 to TRBJ2-2; a tentative D call is TRBD1 (5 bases match). The DNA sequence follows: TGTGCCAGCAGTTCCAGGGTCACCGGGGAGCTGTTTTTT. Its protein product is CASSSRVTGELFF.